The 32 T cell receptor beta chains below were found in one sample sequenced in a study of regulatory T cells in long-lasting Graves disease. Arm-PCR of CDR3 regions and iRepertoire HTBI primers were the basis on which TCR beta libraries were built. TCRdb fed the multiplex PCR reads into MiXCR, producing one record per CDR3 protein. The data show over 350,000 distinct CDR3 sequences, roughly 20% seen once. Time point given: persistent/refractory GD, antithyroid drugs over 5 years with positive TRAb. Making the TCR library involved RNA that had been extracted from PBMCs. Sample: peripheral blood mononuclear cells (PBMCs), taken when the disease was refractory, from a patient treated with antithyroid drugs. These receptors came from a female donor with Graves disease.

At least ten counts were recorded for this clonotype. The chain joins TRBV20-1 to TRBJ1-4; D gene ambiguous. The CDR3 totals 15 residues. Germline-derived CDR1 and CDR2 are DFQATT and SNEGSKA (reference sequence). Trimming pared 6 bases from V and 2 bases from J, leaving 16 bases between. The CDR3 DNA reads TGCAGTGCGCCAGGCCTCAGCGCGACTAATGAAAAACTGTTTTTT. This gives the protein CSAPGLSATNEKLFF.

This clonotype was counted ten times or more. The rearrangement links TRBV12-3 or TRBV12-4 to TRBJ1-2; no reliable D call. The CDR3 runs to 9 residues. V shed 5 bases and J shed 13 bases, with 8 bases lying between them. The CDR3 nucleotides are TGTGCCAGCAGTCCCCCCTTCACCTTC. This codes for CASSPPFTF.

The V call is TRBV6-2 or TRBV6-3, the J call TRBJ1-3; tentatively, D is TRBD1 (6 bases). The CDR3 is 13 residues long. V was shortened by 6 bases and J by 4 bases, with 10 bases between the two germline ends. CDR1 is MNHEY, CDR2 SVGEGT, per germline. The CDR3 loop reads CASRGTPGNTIYF. The CDR3 region has the DNA TGTGCCAGCAGGGGGACACCAGGAAACACCATATATTTT.

This clonotype was counted between two and nine times. The chain is built from TRBV4-1 and TRBJ1-1; D call uncertain. Looked up from germline, CDR1 is MGHRA and CDR2 is YSYEKL. This CDR3 region has 14 residues. V dropped 4 bases and J dropped 0 bases, with 9 bases sitting between them. The CDR3 spells CASSLSNMNTEAFF. In nucleotides, the CDR3 is TGCGCCAGCAGCCTTTCGAATATGAACACTGAAGCTTTCTTT.

The chain uses TRBV11-2 and TRBJ2-2; 9 bases fit TRBD1. Germline CDR1 SGHAT, CDR2 FQNNGV. The CDR3 loop spans 15 amino acids. The trim removed 1 base at V and 7 bases at J, leaving 4 bases unmatched. As DNA, the CDR3 is TGTGCCAGCAGCTTAGGGACAGGGGCCGGCGGGGAGCTGTTTTTT. This gives the protein CASSLGTGAGGELFF.

This clonotype was seen a handful of times. The chain recombines TRBV30 with TRBJ1-1; a weak D match, TRBD1 (6 bases). V dropped 2 bases and J dropped 7 bases, with 14 bases sitting between them. This CDR3 contains 13 residues. Germline-derived CDR1 and CDR2 are GTSNPN and SVGIG (reference sequence). The DNA for the CDR3 is TGTGCCTGGAGTCCGGCGGGGGCAATTGAAGCTTTCTTT. This encodes CAWSPAGAIEAFF.

In its sample, this clonotype was seen a few times. This chain links TRBV5-1 with TRBJ1-1; 10 bases are shared with TRBD1. The CDR3 length is 16 residues. V shed 0 bases, J shed 6 bases, and the junction held 8 bases outside the gene matches. Germline CDR1 is SGHRS and CDR2 is YFSETQ. The CDR3 DNA is TGCGCCAGCAGCTTGGGACAGGGGGCGAGGTCCGCTGAAGCTTTCTTT. Protein: CASSLGQGARSAEAFF.

In its sample, this clonotype was seen a few times. This chain links TRBV11-2 with TRBJ2-6; D possibly corresponds to TRBD2 (5 bases). Per the germline V gene, CDR1 is SGHAT and CDR2 is FQNNGV. The CDR3 extends over 18 amino acids. Trimming stripped 1 base from V and 0 bases from J, with 13 bases between. This chain's CDR3 is CASSLVARAGSGANVLTF. CDR3 nucleotides: TGTGCCAGCAGCTTAGTGGCCCGGGCGGGCTCTGGGGCCAACGTCCTGACTTTC.

The chain joins TRBV20-1 to TRBJ2-5; perhaps TRBD1 as D (6 bases). CDR1 and CDR2 from the germline V gene are DFQATT and SNEGSKA (reference sequence). The CDR3 spans 12 residues. V was clipped by 1 base and J by 5 bases, with 8 bases between them. In DNA, the CDR3 is TGCAGTGCTAGAGGGACAGCCGAGACCCAGTACTTC. Translation gives CSARGTAETQYF.

This clonotype was seen repeatedly, ten times or more. The chain is built from TRBV6-1 and TRBJ1-1; D is unclear. The CDR3 consists of 17 residues. Trimming cost V 1 base and J 4 bases, with 19 bases left between them. Germline CDR1 is MNHNS and CDR2 is SASEGT. The CDR3, as DNA: TGTGCCAGCAGTGAAGGGGTAGGGATGGGGTTGCGCACTGAAGCTTTCTTT. Encoded protein: CASSEGVGMGLRTEAFF.

The table lists this clonotype with many counts. J is TRBJ1-2 and V is TRBV28; 8 bases align to TRBD1. The V and J ends lost 6 bases and 3 bases, in that order; junction bases with no gene match: 9. This CDR3 contains 15 residues. The germline gives CDR1 MDHEN, CDR2 SYDVKM. The CDR3 nucleotides are TGTGCCAGCAGAGGTCAGGGGGCGCTTTACTATGGCTACACCTTC. Amino acid sequence: CASRGQGALYYGYTF.

This clonotype was picked up a small number of times. J is TRBJ2-6 and V is TRBV6-2 or TRBV6-3; a weak D match, TRBD1 (6 bases). The CDR3 length is 21 residues. The germline CDR1 and CDR2 sequences are MNHEY and SVGEGT. V lost 5 bases and J 1 base, leaving 27 bases between the germline ends. The chain's CDR3 is CASSTLFPPDRTVSGANVLTF. The CDR3 region has the DNA TGTGCCAGCAGTACCCTTTTCCCGCCAGACAGGACCGTTTCTGGGGCCAACGTCCTGACTTTC.

This sequence joins TRBV19 and TRBJ2-4, with D possibly called TRBD1 or TRBD2 (5 bases each). The germline V gene encodes CDR1 LNHDA and CDR2 SQIVND (reference sequence). The V end lost 3 bases, the J end lost 0 bases, and 9 bases lay between the germline ends. This CDR3 comprises 15 residues. The CDR3 loop is CASSMRGVAKNIQYF. Written as DNA, the CDR3 is TGTGCCAGTAGTATGAGAGGGGTAGCCAAAAACATTCAGTACTTC.

In this sample, this clonotype turned up many times. The chain links TRBV7-9 to TRBJ1-1; D unclear. Germline lookup yields CDR1 SEHNR and CDR2 FQNEAQ (reference sequence). The CDR3 has 13 amino acids. V dropped 1 base and J dropped 1 base, with 4 bases sitting between them. CDR3 protein: CASSLVENTEAFF. The DNA of the CDR3 is TGTGCCAGCAGCTTAGTGGAGAACACTGAAGCTTTCTTT.

This clonotype was seen repeatedly, ten times or more. The gene calls are TRBV11-2 and TRBJ2-7, with 8 bases lining up with TRBD2. Germline V CDR1 and CDR2: SGHAT, FQNNGV. The length of the CDR3 is 16 residues. V gave up 4 bases and J gave up 3 bases; unmatched junction bases: 11. CDR3 protein: CASSWGPTGGIYEQYF. The CDR3 bases are TGTGCCAGCAGCTGGGGCCCCACGGGAGGGATCTACGAGCAGTACTTC.

This chain connects TRBV12-3 or TRBV12-4 to TRBJ2-5, with D unclear. The germline V and J ends were trimmed by 6 bases and 5 bases, with 19 bases remaining between them. The CDR3 runs to 15 residues. CDR3 sequence reads: CASRPGATIGETQYF. CDR3 DNA sequence: TGTGCCAGCAGACCCGGAGCAACCATAGGGGAGACCCAGTACTTC.

This clonotype was recorded at least ten times. The gene calls are TRBV2 and TRBJ2-7; 9 nucleotides match TRBD2. The CDR3 extends over 14 amino acids. The trim removed 2 bases at V and 8 bases at J, leaving 7 bases unmatched. CDR1 is SNHLY and CDR2 is FYNNEI in the germline V gene. CDR3 sequence: CASSESSGRRKQYF. CDR3 DNA sequence: TGTGCCAGCAGTGAATCAAGCGGGAGGAGAAAGCAGTACTTC.

This clonotype was found many times. J is TRBJ2-5 and V is TRBV12-3 or TRBV12-4; 9 bases align to TRBD1. The ends lost 4 bases at V and 5 bases at J; junction bases unmatched: 8. The CDR3 is 15 amino acids. The CDR3 region has the DNA TGTGCCAGCAGTTATGGGACAGGGCCCAAGGAGACCCAGTACTTC. Residues: CASSYGTGPKETQYF.

The rearrangement joins TRBV20-1 to TRBJ2-1; the match to TRBD1 covers 10 bases. J was trimmed by 6 bases and V by 4 bases; bases with no gene match: 3. This CDR3 region has 13 residues. From germline, CDR1 is DFQATT and CDR2 SNEGSKA (reference sequence). Here the CDR3 DNA reads TGCAGTGCTACTGGGACAGGGGTCAATGAGCAGTTCTTC. Translating it yields CSATGTGVNEQFF.

The sample holds many counts of this clonotype. The V and J genes are TRBV5-6 and TRBJ2-7; D is ambiguous. This CDR3 comprises 11 residues. Trimming shortened V by 5 bases and J by 7 bases, and 10 bases separated the two germline ends. CDR1 and CDR2 (germline): SGHDT, YYEEEE. The CDR3: CASRLTGEQYF. Here the CDR3 DNA reads TGTGCCAGCAGATTAACCGGAGAGCAGTACTTC.

Many counts were recorded for this clonotype. The chain recombines TRBV12-3 or TRBV12-4 with TRBJ2-5; the D is unclear. The CDR3 covers 11 residues. V shed 6 bases and J shed 7 bases, with 9 bases lying between them. The CDR3 loop reads CASRSLGTQYF. The CDR3 DNA reads as TGTGCCAGCAGATCCCTCGGGACCCAGTACTTC.

This clonotype came up many times. The chain recombines TRBV10-2 with TRBJ1-6; possibly TRBD1 for D (6 bases). There are 14 residues in the CDR3. Germline values: CDR1 WSHSY, CDR2 SAAADI. Trimming removed 6 bases from V and 4 bases from J, with 10 bases in between. The CDR3 protein is CASSAGAYNSPLHF. CDR3 nucleotide sequence: TGCGCCAGCAGCGCGGGGGCTTATAATTCACCCCTCCACTTT.

Worth noting for this clonotype: Possible read error: a much larger clone is one base away. The chain carries TRBV12-3 or TRBV12-4 and TRBJ1-4; no reliable D call. The CDR3 is made up of 14 amino acids. V was shortened by 6 bases and J by 7 bases, with 15 bases between the two germline ends. The DNA of the CDR3 is TGTGCCAGCAGCCCGACGGGCTTCGTTGAAAAACTGTTTTTT. Translation: CASSPTGFVEKLFF.

This clonotype came up a few times. V is TRBV30 and J is TRBJ2-7, with 7 nucleotides matching TRBD2. The CDR3 sequence is 15 residues long. V gave up 4 bases and J gave up 7 bases; unmatched junction bases: 16. The V gene's germline CDR1 is GTSNPN and CDR2 SVGIG (reference sequence). CDR3 amino acids: CAWTLGLMPGREQYF. CDR3 DNA: TGTGCCTGGACCCTGGGACTGATGCCCGGGAGGGAGCAGTACTTC.

The rearrangement links TRBV27 to TRBJ1-1; D not resolved. CDR3 length equals 14 residues. The germline gives CDR1 MNHEY, CDR2 SMNVEV (reference sequence). V was shortened by 5 bases and J by 11 bases, with 21 bases between the two germline ends. CDR3 coding DNA: TGTGCCAGCAGTCCGGGCCTCAAGGGAGGAAGGGCTTTCTTT. Translation: CASSPGLKGGRAFF.

The chain couples TRBV30 to TRBJ1-6, with no clear D. The germline V gene has CDR1 GTSNPN and CDR2 SVGIG (reference sequence). The CDR3 sequence is 13 residues long. The germline V and J ends were trimmed by 3 bases and 9 bases, with 12 bases remaining between them. Written as DNA, the CDR3 is TGTGCCTGGAGCGAAGCCCGGGGTTCACCCCTCCACTTT. It specifies CAWSEARGSPLHF.

This chain connects TRBV28 to TRBJ1-5, with D tentatively TRBD1 (5 bases). V lost 4 bases to trimming and J lost 4 bases, with 23 bases between them. The length of the CDR3 is 18 residues. The germline gives CDR1 MDHEN, CDR2 SYDVKM. The CDR3 here is CASSYSKATVPGNQPQHF. For the CDR3, the DNA is TGTGCCAGCAGTTACTCAAAGGCGACAGTCCCGGGGAATCAGCCCCAGCATTTT.

V is TRBV4-3 and J is TRBJ2-4; 12 nucleotides match TRBD1. Germline V gene sequence: CDR1 LGHNA, CDR2 YSLEER. Trimming removed 4 bases from V and 8 bases from J; junction bases left unmatched: 6. The CDR3 runs 15 residues. DNA for the CDR3: TGCGCCAGCAGCCCTGGGACAGGGGGCGCTCACATTCAGTACTTC. As protein: CASSPGTGGAHIQYF.

This clonotype was seen a single time. The rearrangement uses TRBV18 and TRBJ2-2; 7 bases fit TRBD1. The CDR3 loop spans 15 amino acids. Germline V CDR1 and CDR2: KGHSH, LQKENI. V lost 5 bases to trimming and J lost 4 bases; unmatched junction nucleotides: 7. The CDR3 loop reads CASSEGARITGELFF. As DNA, the CDR3 is TGTGCCAGCTCAGAGGGGGCGCGAATCACCGGGGAGCTGTTTTTT.

The chain carries TRBV19 and TRBJ2-2, with D unclear. From germline, CDR1 is LNHDA and CDR2 SQIVND (reference sequence). Trimming took 5 bases from V and 7 from J, leaving 5 bases between them. The CDR3 is made up of 11 amino acids. DNA of the CDR3: TGTGCCAGTAGTGGGATCGGGGAGCTGTTTTTT. This translates into CASSGIGELFF. The full variable domain, with the rest looked up from reference TRBV19 and TRBJ2-2, is DGGITQSPKYLFRKEGQNVTLSCEQNLNHDAMYWYRQDPGQGLRLIYYSQIVNDFQKGDIAEGYSVSREKKESFPLTVTSAQKNPTAFYLCASSGIGELFFGEGSRLTVL.

The J gene is TRBJ2-7, the V gene TRBV20-1; a possible D gene is TRBD2 (6 bases). V gave up 1 base and J gave up 1 base, with 11 bases separating them. The CDR3 is 14 amino acids. The germline V gene encodes CDR1 DFQATT and CDR2 SNEGSKA (reference sequence). CDR3 sequence: CSARVGSGSYEQYF. In nucleotides, the CDR3 is TGCAGTGCTAGAGTCGGGAGCGGGTCCTACGAGCAGTACTTC.

This clonotype has a handful of counts. V gene TRBV18 combines with J gene TRBJ2-1; D is ambiguous. Germline lookup yields CDR1 KGHSH and CDR2 LQKENI. The length of the CDR3 is 13 residues. V was trimmed by 6 bases and J by 7 bases, leaving 13 bases between them. The CDR3 reads CASSRPSQNEQFF. CDR3 DNA sequence: TGTGCCAGCTCCAGGCCCTCCCAGAATGAGCAGTTCTTC.